Listed below are T cell receptor beta chains from one sample, sequenced in a study of blood T cell repertoires in COVID-19. Assay used: immunoSEQ multiplex PCR; TCRdb lists only in-frame clones, some missing. The repertoire holds 260,000 or so clones, with roughly 85% as singletons. Specimen: PBMCs or T cells enriched from blood (not recorded which). All receptors come from a woman in her 50s who had recovered from COVID-19. Each CDR3 is given with its conserved first and last residue. The order of the fields is V gene, J gene, CDR3 protein.

>TRBV15|TRBJ2-1
CATSRDKAGDEQFF
>TRBV15|TRBJ2-7
CATSRDRQLLTYEQYF
>TRBV11-2|TRBJ2-7
CASTPSGMDYEQYF
>TRBV10-2|TRBJ2-1
CASSGLAASYNEQFF
>TRBV18|TRBJ1-5
CASSPTTGHNQPQHF
>TRBV30|TRBJ2-6
CAWSPHHTGANVLTF
>TRBV7-9|TRBJ1-1
CASSLQGGTEAFF
>TRBV6-5|TRBJ2-1
CASSWTGRGGNEQFF
>TRBV10-1|TRBJ2-1
CASSDRYNEQFF
>TRBV6-5|TRBJ2-3
CASSYQGQPGTDTQYF
>TRBV5-6|TRBJ2-1
CASSQSGSYNEQFF
>TRBV4-1|TRBJ1-1
CASRPGQFAEAFF
>TRBV9|TRBJ2-1
CASSQRSLSYNEQFF
>TRBV19|TRBJ1-5
CASSDRGRDSNQPQHF
>TRBV28|TRBJ2-7
CASSTRGTVRQYEQYF
>TRBV5-1|TRBJ2-1
CASSLGLAGYNEQFF
>TRBV7-2|TRBJ2-3
CASSFNPQDTQYF
>TRBV5-1|TRBJ1-1
CASSLSGGRSTEAFF
>TRBV28|TRBJ2-7
CASSLAPPTGNYEQYF
>TRBV3-1/TRBV3-2|TRBJ2-7
CASSGGLAIYEQYF
>TRBV20-1|TRBJ1-1
CSADRQGFF
>TRBV28|TRBJ1-1
CASSLSGGSTEAFF
>TRBV5-1|TRBJ1-4
CASSLEGTALNEKLFF
>TRBV3-1/TRBV3-2|TRBJ1-4
CASSERGGGTNEKLFF
>TRBV23-1|TRBJ2-3
CASSQSTGGDTDTQYF
>TRBV5-4|TRBJ2-1
CASSFLDARFGEQFF
>TRBV5-8|TRBJ2-2
CASGRDRVGGELFF
>TRBV4-2|TRBJ1-4
CASSQDPAGGSEKLFF
>TRBV19|TRBJ2-1
CASSIESAGARNNEQFF
>TRBV10-3|TRBJ1-6
CAISEPDSPLHF
>TRBV10-3|TRBJ1-5
CAISESPGDVGRPQHF
>TRBV6-2/TRBV6-3|TRBJ2-1
CASSYSEGGRLYNEQFF
>TRBV7-2|TRBJ2-1
CASSLVLYNEQFF
>TRBV12-3/TRBV12-4|TRBJ2-1
CASSSTQNNEQFF
>TRBV11-2|TRBJ2-1
CASSLFPGSYNEQFF
>TRBV4-3|TRBJ1-1
CASSQDSSDRGHMNTEAFF
>TRBV7-8|TRBJ1-5
CASSPISGGLEYGNQPQHF
>TRBV3-1/TRBV3-2|TRBJ1-1
CASSQAGVGDTEAFF
>TRBV7-2|TRBJ1-2
CASSPSGFGYTF
>TRBV11-2|TRBJ2-5
CASRNNPSGQETQYF
>TRBV2|TRBJ2-2
CASSQDRGQVGELFF
>TRBV24-1|TRBJ1-2
CATSEVTGVGYTF
>TRBV29-1|TRBJ1-4
CSVSHRDANEKLFF
>TRBV19|TRBJ1-5
CASSIVGGEGQPQHF
>TRBV6-2/TRBV6-3|TRBJ2-7
CASSYSTGNYEQYF